What follows describes a single T cell receptor beta chain. This sample was taken from a study of control samples from healthy donors and cancer patients. CDR3 length: 16 amino acids. CDR1 is PRHDT and CDR2 is FYEKMQ in the germline V gene (reference sequence). Trimming stripped 5 bases from V and 2 bases from J, with 18 bases between. Measured with immunoSEQ multiplex PCR; TCRdb has only the in-frame clones, and not every one. The sample has fewer than 200,000 clones; 93% are singletons. Sequenced input: blood. This sequence was found in an older woman in good health. The chain joins TRBV13 to TRBJ1-1; the D is unclear. The CDR3, as DNA: TGTGCCAGCAGCCCCCGGGCAGGCCGGGTAAACACTGAAGCTTTCTTT. It translates to CASSPRAGRVNTEAFF.